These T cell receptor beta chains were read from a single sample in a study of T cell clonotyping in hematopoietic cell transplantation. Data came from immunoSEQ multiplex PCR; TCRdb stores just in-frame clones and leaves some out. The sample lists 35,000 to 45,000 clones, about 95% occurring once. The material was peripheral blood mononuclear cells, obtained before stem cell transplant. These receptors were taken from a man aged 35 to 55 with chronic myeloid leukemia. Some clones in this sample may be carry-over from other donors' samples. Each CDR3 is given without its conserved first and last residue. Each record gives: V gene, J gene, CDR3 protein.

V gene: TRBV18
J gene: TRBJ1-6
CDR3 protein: ASSLELLGPNSPLH

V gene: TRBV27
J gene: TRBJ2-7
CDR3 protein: ASRDRTYEQY

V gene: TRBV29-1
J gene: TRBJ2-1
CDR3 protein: RSDRDSCYNEQF

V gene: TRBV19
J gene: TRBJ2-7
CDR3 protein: ASSATGGWEQY

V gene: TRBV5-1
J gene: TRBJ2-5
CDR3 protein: ASSLTGALQETQY

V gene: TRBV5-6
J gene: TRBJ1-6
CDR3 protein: ASSLFPRVSPLH

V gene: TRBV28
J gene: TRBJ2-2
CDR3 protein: ASDRADTGELF

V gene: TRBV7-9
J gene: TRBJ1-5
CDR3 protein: ASSLTGIGNQPQH

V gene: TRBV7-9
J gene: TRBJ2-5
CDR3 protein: ASSGGAGETQY

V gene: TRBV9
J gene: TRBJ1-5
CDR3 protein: ASSGRVGQPQH

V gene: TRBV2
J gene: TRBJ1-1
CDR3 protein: ARQGGAF

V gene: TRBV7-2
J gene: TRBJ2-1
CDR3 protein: ASSSYRGEQF

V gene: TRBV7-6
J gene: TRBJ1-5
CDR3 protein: ASSYGGTQPQH

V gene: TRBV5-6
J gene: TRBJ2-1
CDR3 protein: ASSAKGTGDNEQF

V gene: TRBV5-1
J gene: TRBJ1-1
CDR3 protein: ASSWSVNTEAF

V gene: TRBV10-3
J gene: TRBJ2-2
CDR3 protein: AISGQNTGELF

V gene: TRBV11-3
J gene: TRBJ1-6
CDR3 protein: ASSVGAYNSPLH

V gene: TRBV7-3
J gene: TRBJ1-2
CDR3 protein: ASRRGRVPGLGYT

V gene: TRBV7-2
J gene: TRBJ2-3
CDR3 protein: ASSLALLSGVYSDTQY

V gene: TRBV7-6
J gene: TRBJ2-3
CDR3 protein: ASSTTSGSTDTQY

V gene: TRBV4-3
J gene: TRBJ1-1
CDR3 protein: ASSNTLNTEAF

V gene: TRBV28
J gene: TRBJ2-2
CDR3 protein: ASSLPDGQGNTGELF

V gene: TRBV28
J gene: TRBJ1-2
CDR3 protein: ASSPVGGTDYGYT

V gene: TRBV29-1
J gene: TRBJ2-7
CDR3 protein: SVDHGQAGEQY

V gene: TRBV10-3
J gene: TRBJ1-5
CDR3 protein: AISERDRGGEQPQH

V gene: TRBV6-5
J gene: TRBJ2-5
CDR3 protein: ASSYSGTDNQETQY

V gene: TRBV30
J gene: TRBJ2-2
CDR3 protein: AWSVLLSGGNTGELF

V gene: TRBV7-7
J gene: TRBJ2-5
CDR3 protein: ASSVDPQETQY

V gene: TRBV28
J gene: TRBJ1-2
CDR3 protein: ASSLGGSGGYGYT

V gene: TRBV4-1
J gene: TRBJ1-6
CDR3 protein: ASSQAQSSYNSPLH

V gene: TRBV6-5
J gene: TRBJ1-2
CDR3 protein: ASSYDLDRARGYT

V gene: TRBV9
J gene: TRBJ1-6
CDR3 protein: ASSAGQTPNSPLH

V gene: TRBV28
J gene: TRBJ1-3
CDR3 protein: ASSLGFSGNTIY

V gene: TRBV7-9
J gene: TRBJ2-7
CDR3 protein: ASSLDPGGQY

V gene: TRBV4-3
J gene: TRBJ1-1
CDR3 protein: ASSQGPGQGRTEAF

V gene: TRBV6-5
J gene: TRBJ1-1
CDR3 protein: ASSLGIGTEAF

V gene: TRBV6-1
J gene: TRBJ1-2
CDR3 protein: ASSSGTDYGYT

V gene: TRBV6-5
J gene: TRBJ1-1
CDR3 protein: ASSYSRDSFEAF

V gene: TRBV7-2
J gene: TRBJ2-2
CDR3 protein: ASSRLAPTTGELF

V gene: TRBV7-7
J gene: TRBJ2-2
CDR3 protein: ASSLWGDSPAGELF

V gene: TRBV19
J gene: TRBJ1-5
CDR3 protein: ASSLPGQGHSNQPQH

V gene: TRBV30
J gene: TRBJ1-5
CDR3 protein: AWGTGGGQPQH

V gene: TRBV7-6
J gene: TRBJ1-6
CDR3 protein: ASSLGTDSPLH

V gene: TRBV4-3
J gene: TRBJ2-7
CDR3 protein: ASSQEAQRGDLSYEQY

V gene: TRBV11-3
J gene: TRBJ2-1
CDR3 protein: ASSLANEQF

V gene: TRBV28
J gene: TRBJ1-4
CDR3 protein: ASSFNLLRSEKLF

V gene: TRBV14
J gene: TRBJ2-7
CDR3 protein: ASSQDKRVTYEQY

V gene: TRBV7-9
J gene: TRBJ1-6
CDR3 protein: ASSLEGNSPLH

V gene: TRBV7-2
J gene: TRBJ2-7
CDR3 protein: ASSTGGYEQY

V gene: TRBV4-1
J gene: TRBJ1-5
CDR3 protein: ASSQELVEPQH

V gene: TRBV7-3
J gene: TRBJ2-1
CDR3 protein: ASSRGPYNEQF

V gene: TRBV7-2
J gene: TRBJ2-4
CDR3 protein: ASSLAVGGDIQY